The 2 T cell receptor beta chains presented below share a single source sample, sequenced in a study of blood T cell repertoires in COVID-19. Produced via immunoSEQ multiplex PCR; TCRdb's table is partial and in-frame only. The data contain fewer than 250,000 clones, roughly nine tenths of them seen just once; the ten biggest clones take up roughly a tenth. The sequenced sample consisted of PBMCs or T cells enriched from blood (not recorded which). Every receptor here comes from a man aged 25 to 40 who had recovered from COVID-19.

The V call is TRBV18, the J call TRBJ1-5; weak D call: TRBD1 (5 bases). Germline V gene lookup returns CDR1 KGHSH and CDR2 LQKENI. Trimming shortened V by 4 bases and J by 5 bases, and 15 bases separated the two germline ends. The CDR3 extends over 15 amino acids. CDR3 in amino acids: CASSRYGRGDQPQHF. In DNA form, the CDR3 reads TGTGCCAGCTCACGATATGGGAGGGGCGATCAGCCCCAGCATTTT.

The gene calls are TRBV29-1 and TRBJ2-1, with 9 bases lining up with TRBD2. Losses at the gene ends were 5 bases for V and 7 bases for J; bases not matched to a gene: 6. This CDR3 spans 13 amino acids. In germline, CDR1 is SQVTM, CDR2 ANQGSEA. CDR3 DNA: TGCAGCGTTCGGCTAGCGGGAAAGAATGAGCAGTTCTTC. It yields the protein CSVRLAGKNEQFF.